This T cell receptor (beta chain) is from a study of beta chain features in type 1 diabetes. A single heparinised blood sample, averaging roughly 110 mL, was obtained per donor. Only a few counts were recorded for this clone. Its cognate antigen is unknown. Expressed TCRB transcripts were sequenced after all isolated RNA was converted to cDNA. Using immunoSEQ multiplex PCR, the repertoire was profiled, and TCRdb retains in-frame clones only, with some absent. The sample lists 640,000 or so clones, over 13% occurring once. The CDR3 is 11 amino acids. Trimming at V came to 3 bases and at J to 6 bases, leaving 1 base not matched to a gene. Looked up from germline, CDR1 is DFQATT and CDR2 is SNEGSKA (reference sequence). Study-wide results and caveats: In all four CD4+ subsets, TCRB CDR3 length was significantly, moderately reduced in type 1 diabetes.

What was sequenced was naive CD4+ T cells from blood. The V call is TRBV20-1, the J call TRBJ2-7; TRBD2 matches at 8 bases. The origin of this receptor is a man aged 18 to 30 with type 1 diabetes. The CDR3 DNA reads as TGCAGTGCTAGGCTAGCGGGCGAGCAGTACTTC. Its translation: CSARLAGEQYF.